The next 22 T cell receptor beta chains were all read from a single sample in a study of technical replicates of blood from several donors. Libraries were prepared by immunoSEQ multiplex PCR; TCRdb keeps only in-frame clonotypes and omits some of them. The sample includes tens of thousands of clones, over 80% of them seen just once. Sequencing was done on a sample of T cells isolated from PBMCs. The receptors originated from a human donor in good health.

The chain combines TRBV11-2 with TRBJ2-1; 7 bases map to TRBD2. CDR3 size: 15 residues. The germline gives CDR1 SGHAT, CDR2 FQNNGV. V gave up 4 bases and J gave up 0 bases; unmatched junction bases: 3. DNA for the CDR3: TGTGCCAGCAGCTGGAGCGGGACCTCCTACAATGAGCAGTTCTTC. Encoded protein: CASSWSGTSYNEQFF.

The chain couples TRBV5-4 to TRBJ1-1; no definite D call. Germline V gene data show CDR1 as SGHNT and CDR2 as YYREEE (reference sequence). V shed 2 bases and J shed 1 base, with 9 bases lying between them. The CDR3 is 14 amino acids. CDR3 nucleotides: TGTGCCAGCAGCTTCTTACAGTCGAACACTGAAGCTTTCTTT. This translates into CASSFLQSNTEAFF. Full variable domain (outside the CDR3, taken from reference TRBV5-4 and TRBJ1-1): ETGVTQSPTHLIKTRGQQVTLRCSSQSGHNTVSWYQQALGQGPQFIFQYYREEENGRGNFPPRFSGLQFPNYSSELNVNALELDDSALYLCASSFLQSNTEAFFGQGTRLTVV.

CDR3: CAIGAGVFDEQYF. The CDR3 region has the DNA TGTGCCATCGGTGCGGGAGTGTTCGACGAGCAGTACTTC. The chain is built from TRBV10-3 and TRBJ2-7; 7 nucleotides align to TRBD2. V shed 8 bases and J 5 bases; nucleotides not matched to a gene: 9. The CDR3 contains 13 residues. Germline V gene sequence: CDR1 ENHRY, CDR2 SYGVKD.

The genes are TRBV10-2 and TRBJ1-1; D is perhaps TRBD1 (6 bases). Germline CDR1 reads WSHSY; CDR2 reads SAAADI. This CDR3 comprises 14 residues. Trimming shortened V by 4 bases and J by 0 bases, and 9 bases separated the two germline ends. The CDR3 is CASSVGGMNTEAFF. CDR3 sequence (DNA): TGCGCCAGCAGTGTAGGGGGAATGAACACTGAAGCTTTCTTT.

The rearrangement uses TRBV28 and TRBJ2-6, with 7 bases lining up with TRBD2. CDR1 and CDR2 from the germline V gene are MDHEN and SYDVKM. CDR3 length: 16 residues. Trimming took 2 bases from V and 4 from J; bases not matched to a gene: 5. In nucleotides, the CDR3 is TGTGCCAGCAGTTTAGCGGGAGTCGCAGGGGCCAACGTCCTGACTTTC. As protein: CASSLAGVAGANVLTF. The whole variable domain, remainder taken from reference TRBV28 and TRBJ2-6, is DVKVTQSSRYLVKRTGEKVFLECVQDMDHENMFWYRQDPGLGLRLIYFSYDVKMKEKGDIPEGYSVSREKKERFSLILESASTNQTSMYLCASSLAGVAGANVLTFGAGSRLTVL.

CDR3 amino acids: CASSDPGDRGSNEQFF. The CDR3 DNA reads TGCGCCAGCAGTGACCCCGGGGACAGGGGCTCGAATGAGCAGTTCTTC. V gene TRBV10-1 combines with J gene TRBJ2-1; 10 bases agree with TRBD1. CDR1 and CDR2 from the germline V gene are WNHNN and SYGVQD (reference sequence). Trimming at V came to 3 bases and at J to 7 bases, leaving 9 bases not matched to a gene. This CDR3 has 16 residues.

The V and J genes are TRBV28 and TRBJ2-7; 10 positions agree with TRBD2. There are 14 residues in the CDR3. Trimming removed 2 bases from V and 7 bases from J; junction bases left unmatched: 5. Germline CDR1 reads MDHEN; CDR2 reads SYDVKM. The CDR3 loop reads CASSLPSGSREQYF. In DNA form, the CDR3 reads TGTGCCAGCAGTTTACCTAGCGGGAGCCGTGAGCAGTACTTC. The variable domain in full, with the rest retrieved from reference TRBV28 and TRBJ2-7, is DVKVTQSSRYLVKRTGEKVFLECVQDMDHENMFWYRQDPGLGLRLIYFSYDVKMKEKGDIPEGYSVSREKKERFSLILESASTNQTSMYLCASSLPSGSREQYFGPGTRLTVT.

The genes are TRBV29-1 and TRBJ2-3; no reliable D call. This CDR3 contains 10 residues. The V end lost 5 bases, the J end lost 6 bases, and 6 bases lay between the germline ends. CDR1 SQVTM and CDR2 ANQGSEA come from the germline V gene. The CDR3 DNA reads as TGCAGCGTTATCCGGGATACGCAGTATTTT. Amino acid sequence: CSVIRDTQYF.

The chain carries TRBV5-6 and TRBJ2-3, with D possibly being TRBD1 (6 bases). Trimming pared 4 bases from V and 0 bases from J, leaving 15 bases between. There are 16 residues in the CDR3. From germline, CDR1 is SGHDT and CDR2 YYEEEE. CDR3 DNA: TGTGCCAGCAGCCCGGGACACCAGCGGAGCACAGATACGCAGTATTTT. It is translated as CASSPGHQRSTDTQYF.

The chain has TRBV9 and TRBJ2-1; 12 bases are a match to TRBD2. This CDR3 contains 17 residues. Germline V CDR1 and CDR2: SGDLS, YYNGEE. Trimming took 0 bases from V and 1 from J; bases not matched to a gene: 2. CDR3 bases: TGTGCCAGCAGCGTAGGGACTAGCGGGACTTCCTACAATGAGCAGTTCTTC. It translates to CASSVGTSGTSYNEQFF.

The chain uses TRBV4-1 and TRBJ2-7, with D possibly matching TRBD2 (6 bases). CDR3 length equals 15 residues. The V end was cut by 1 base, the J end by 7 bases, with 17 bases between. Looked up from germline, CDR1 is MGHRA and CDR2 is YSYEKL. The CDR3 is CASSQGDSLTREQYF. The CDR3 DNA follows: TGCGCCAGCAGCCAAGGGGACTCGCTTACTAGGGAGCAGTACTTC.

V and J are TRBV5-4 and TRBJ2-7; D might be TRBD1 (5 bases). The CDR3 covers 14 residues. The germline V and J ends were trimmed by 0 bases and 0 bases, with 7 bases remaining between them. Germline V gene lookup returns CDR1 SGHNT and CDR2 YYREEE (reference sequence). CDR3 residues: CASSLGDSSYEQYF. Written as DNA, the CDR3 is TGTGCCAGCAGCTTGGGAGACAGCTCCTACGAGCAGTACTTC.

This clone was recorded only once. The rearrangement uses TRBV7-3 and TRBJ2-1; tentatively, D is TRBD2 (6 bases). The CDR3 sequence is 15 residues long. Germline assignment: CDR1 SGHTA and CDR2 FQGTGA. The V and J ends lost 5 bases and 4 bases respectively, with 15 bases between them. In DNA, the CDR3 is TGTGCCAGCAGCAATGGGACTCCAAGATACAATGAGCAGTTCTTC. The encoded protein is CASSNGTPRYNEQFF.

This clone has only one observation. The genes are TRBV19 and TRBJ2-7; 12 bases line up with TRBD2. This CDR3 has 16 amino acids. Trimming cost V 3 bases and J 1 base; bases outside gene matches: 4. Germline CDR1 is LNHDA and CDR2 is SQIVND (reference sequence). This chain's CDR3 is CASSIGLAGQSYEQYF. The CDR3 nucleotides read TGTGCCAGTAGTATCGGACTAGCGGGACAGTCCTACGAGCAGTACTTC.

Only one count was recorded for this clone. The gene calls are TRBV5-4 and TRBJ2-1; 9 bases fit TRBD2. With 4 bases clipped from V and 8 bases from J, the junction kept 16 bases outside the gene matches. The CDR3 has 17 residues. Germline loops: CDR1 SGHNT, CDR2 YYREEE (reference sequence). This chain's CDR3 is CASSEGFAGGPVDEQFF. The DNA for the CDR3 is TGTGCCAGCAGCGAAGGCTTTGCGGGAGGGCCTGTCGATGAGCAGTTCTTC.

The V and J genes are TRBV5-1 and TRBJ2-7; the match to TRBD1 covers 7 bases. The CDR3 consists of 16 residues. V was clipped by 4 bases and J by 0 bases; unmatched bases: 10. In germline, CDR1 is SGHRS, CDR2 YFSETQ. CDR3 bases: TGCGCCAGCAGCCGCGTGGGGACAGTTTCCTCCTACGAGCAGTACTTC. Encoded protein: CASSRVGTVSSYEQYF.

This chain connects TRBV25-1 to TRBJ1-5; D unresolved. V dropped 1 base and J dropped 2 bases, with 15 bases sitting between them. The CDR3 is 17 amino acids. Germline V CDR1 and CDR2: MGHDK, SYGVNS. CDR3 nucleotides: TGTGCCAGCAGTGAATTAGCGGGAGGGAGCGGCAATCAGCCCCAGCATTTT. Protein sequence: CASSELAGGSGNQPQHF.

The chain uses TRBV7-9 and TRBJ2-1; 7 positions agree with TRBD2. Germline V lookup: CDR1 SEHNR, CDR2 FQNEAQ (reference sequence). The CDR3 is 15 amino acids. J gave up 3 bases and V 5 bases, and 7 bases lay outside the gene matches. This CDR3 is CASSLRDYDYNEQFF. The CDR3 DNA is TGTGCCAGCAGCCTCCGGGACTACGACTACAATGAGCAGTTCTTC. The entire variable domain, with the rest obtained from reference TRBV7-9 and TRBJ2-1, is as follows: DTGVSQNPRHKITKRGQNVTFRCDPISEHNRLYWYRQTLGQGPEFLTYFQNEAQLEKSRLLSDRFSAERPKGSFSTLEIQRTEQGDSAMYLCASSLRDYDYNEQFFGPGTRLTVL.

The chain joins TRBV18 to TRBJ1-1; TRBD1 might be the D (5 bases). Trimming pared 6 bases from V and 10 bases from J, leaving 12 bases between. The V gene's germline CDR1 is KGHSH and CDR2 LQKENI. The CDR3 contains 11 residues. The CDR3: CASSRSTGAFF. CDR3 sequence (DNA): TGTGCCAGCTCGCGGTCCACAGGAGCTTTCTTT.

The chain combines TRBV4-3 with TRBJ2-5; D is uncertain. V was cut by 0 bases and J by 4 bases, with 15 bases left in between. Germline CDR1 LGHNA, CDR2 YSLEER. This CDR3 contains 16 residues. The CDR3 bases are TGCGCCAGCAGCCAAGATGTCCCAGGTGTCGGAGAGACCCAGTACTTC. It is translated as CASSQDVPGVGETQYF.

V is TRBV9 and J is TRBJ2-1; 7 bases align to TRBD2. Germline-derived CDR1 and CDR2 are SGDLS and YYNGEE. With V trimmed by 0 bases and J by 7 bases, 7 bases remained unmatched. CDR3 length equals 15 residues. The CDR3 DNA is TGTGCCAGCAGCGTAGGCGGGAGCGAACAAAATGAGCAGTTCTTC. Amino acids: CASSVGGSEQNEQFF.

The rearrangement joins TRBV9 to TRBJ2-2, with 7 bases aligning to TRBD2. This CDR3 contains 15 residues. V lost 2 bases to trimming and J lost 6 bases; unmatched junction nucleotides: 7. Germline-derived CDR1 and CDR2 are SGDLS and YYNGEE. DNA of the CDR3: TGTGCCAGCAGCGTTTGGGGGGAGGGCGCCGGGGAGCTGTTTTTT. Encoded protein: CASSVWGEGAGELFF.